The 32 T cell receptor beta chains presented below share a single source sample, sequenced in a study of neurological immune-mediated disorders. TCRdb re-derived calls from the 5' RACE reads in MiXCR, one entry per CDR3 protein. The top ten clones hold about 4.5% of a sample with more than 50,000 distinct CDR3 sequences, nearly 25% of them seen once. Time point in this sample: technical triplicate 2. Sequenced input: PBMCs. The receptor set was obtained from a man aged 60 to 69 with HTLV-1-associated myelopathy (HAM/TSP).

This clonotype was counted many times. V and J are TRBV10-3 and TRBJ2-7; D unclear. The V end lost 2 bases, the J end lost 5 bases, and 10 bases lay between the germline ends. This CDR3 has 13 amino acids. Germline V gives CDR1 ENHRY, CDR2 SYGVKD. The CDR3 DNA reads TGTGCCATCAGTGAGCCGCCCCAGCACGAGCAGTACTTC. Translation gives CAISEPPQHEQYF.

This clonotype was seen at least ten times. As DNA, the CDR3 is TGCAGTGCTAGAGATCTCTACATTGGCGGCACTGAAGCTTTCTTT. Protein: CSARDLYIGGTEAFF. The chain combines TRBV20-1 with TRBJ1-1, with D unclear. The CDR3 is made up of 15 amino acids. CDR1 is DFQATT and CDR2 is SNEGSKA in the germline V gene (reference sequence). The ends were cut back, 0 bases at V and 4 bases at J, with 15 bases in the middle.

This clonotype was observed a handful of times. The V call is TRBV7-6, the J call TRBJ2-7, with 8 positions matching TRBD1. Trimming at V came to 3 bases and at J to 6 bases, leaving 7 bases not matched to a gene. Germline CDR1 is SGHVS and CDR2 is FNYEAQ. The CDR3 loop spans 14 amino acids. DNA for the CDR3: TGTGCCAGCAGCTTCGGGGACAGGCCCCCCGAGCAGTACTTC. Its protein is CASSFGDRPPEQYF.

The chain employs TRBV29-1 and TRBJ1-1; 9 bases agree with TRBD1. The CDR3 extends over 13 amino acids. Germline CDR1 reads SQVTM; CDR2 reads ANQGSEA. V lost 7 bases, J lost 0 bases, and 3 bases stayed unmatched. CDR3 sequence: CSGGDRVNTEAFF. CDR3 bases: TGCAGCGGCGGGGACAGGGTGAACACTGAAGCTTTCTTT.

A single count supports this clonotype. CDR3 protein: CASSTGQYSNQPQHF. DNA for the CDR3: TGTGCCAGCAGTACGGGACAGTATAGCAATCAGCCCCAGCATTTT. V and J are TRBV12-3 or TRBV12-4 and TRBJ1-5; 7 nucleotides agree with TRBD1. This CDR3 region has 15 residues. V was clipped by 5 bases and J by 0 bases; unmatched bases: 4.

This clonotype showed up many times. The J gene is TRBJ2-7, the V gene TRBV5-6; 8 positions match TRBD2. Germline CDR1 is SGHDT and CDR2 is YYEEEE. V gave up 4 bases and J gave up 3 bases; unmatched junction bases: 12. The CDR3 is 16 residues long. CDR3 residues: CASSSLGAGVFYEQYF. The CDR3 nucleotides are TGTGCCAGCAGCAGCCTTGGAGCGGGAGTTTTCTACGAGCAGTACTTC. Full variable domain (rest looked up from reference TRBV5-6 and TRBJ2-7): DAGVTQSPTHLIKTRGQQVTLRCSPKSGHDTVSWYQQALGQGPQFIFQYYEEEERQRGNFPDRFSGHQFPNYSSELNVNALLLGDSALYLCASSSLGAGVFYEQYFGPGTRLTVT.

Sample share makes this clonotype medium-sized (0.01 to 0.1%). The J gene is TRBJ1-2, the V gene TRBV20-1; D is unclear. V lost 7 bases, J lost 8 bases, and 14 bases lay in between. This CDR3 region has 11 residues. The germline CDR1 and CDR2 sequences are DFQATT and SNEGSKA (reference sequence). CDR3 residues: CSVSRDRGYTF. CDR3 in DNA: TGCAGTGTTTCGCGGGATAGAGGCTACACCTTC.

Comment on this clonotype: One end of the junction fails to match germline, which may point to a read error. The chain employs TRBV10-1 and TRBJ2-7; 7 bases map to TRBD2. Germline CDR1 WNHNN, CDR2 SYGVQD (reference sequence). This CDR3 comprises 12 residues. Written as DNA, the CDR3 is TGCGCCAGCAGTGACCGGGGGGACGATCAGTACTTC. This translates into CASSDRGDDQYF.

This clonotype was picked up many times. The rearrangement uses TRBV20-1 and TRBJ2-7; 9 bases match TRBD2. This CDR3 contains 12 residues. J gave up 6 bases and V 0 bases, and 0 bases lay outside the gene matches. Germline CDR1 reads DFQATT; CDR2 reads SNEGSKA (reference sequence). CDR3 in amino acids: CSARDSGSEQYF. DNA of the CDR3: TGCAGTGCTAGAGATAGCGGGAGCGAGCAGTACTTC.

The V gene is TRBV5-6, the J gene TRBJ2-5; D possibly corresponds to TRBD1 (5 bases). Germline values: CDR1 SGHDT, CDR2 YYEEEE. The CDR3 loop spans 14 amino acids. V was clipped by 1 base and J by 2 bases, with 9 bases between them. CDR3 sequence: CASSLPRQQETQYF. CDR3 sequence (DNA): TGTGCCAGCAGCTTGCCCCGACAGCAAGAGACCCAGTACTTC.

This clonotype was recorded at least ten times. The chain is built from TRBV25-1 and TRBJ2-2; D is ambiguous. V was shortened by 6 bases and J by 6 bases, with 11 bases between the two germline ends. This CDR3 spans 13 amino acids. CDR1 MGHDK and CDR2 SYGVNS come from the germline V gene. The CDR3 bases are TGTGCCAGCAGAGTCGGTTTGGCCGGGGAGCTGTTTTTT. Translated, it gives CASRVGLAGELFF.

This clonotype is classed as medium-sized. This sequence joins TRBV7-8 and TRBJ2-3; D perhaps matches TRBD2 (10 bases). V was clipped by 3 bases and J by 1 base, with 26 bases between them. Germline V CDR1 and CDR2: SGHVS, FQNEAQ. The CDR3 extends over 20 amino acids. The CDR3 DNA is TGTGCCAGCAGCTTGGTGGGACAGGGATGGACTAGCGGACGCACAGATACGCAGTATTTT. It yields the protein CASSLVGQGWTSGRTDTQYF.

The chain employs TRBV4-3 and TRBJ2-7; 7 nucleotides align to TRBD2. The J segment lost 4 bases and the V segment lost 0 bases, leaving 9 bases of the junction unmatched. Germline lookup yields CDR1 LGHNA and CDR2 YSLEER. The CDR3 consists of 16 residues. The CDR3 here is CASSQDRGGRDYEQYF. For the CDR3, the DNA is TGCGCCAGCAGCCAAGATAGGGGCGGGAGAGATTACGAGCAGTACTTC.

This clonotype has a count of ten or more. The rearrangement joins TRBV7-2 to TRBJ2-1; D gene unclear. The CDR3 covers 15 residues. Germline V gene sequence: CDR1 SGHTA, CDR2 FQGNSA. V was shortened by 5 bases and J by 7 bases, with 18 bases between the two germline ends. In DNA form, the CDR3 reads TGTGCCAGCAGCCCTCCTACCCTTCTTTTGAATGAGCAGTTCTTC. Residues: CASSPPTLLLNEQFF. The complete variable domain, with remaining parts taken from reference TRBV7-2 and TRBJ2-1, reads GAGVSQSPSNKVTEKGKDVELRCDPISGHTALYWYRQSLGQGLEFLIYFQGNSAPDKSGLPSDRFSAERTGGSVSTLTIQRTQQEDSAVYLCASSPPTLLLNEQFFGPGTRLTVL.

This clonotype has at least ten counts. V gene TRBV20-1 combines with J gene TRBJ2-7, with 7 positions matching TRBD2. V was pared by 6 bases and J by 7 bases, with 15 bases of the junction left unmatched. This CDR3 is built from 14 residues. From germline, CDR1 is DFQATT and CDR2 SNEGSKA (reference sequence). CDR3 bases: TGCAGTGCGCCAAACGGGGGGACGGCTTGGGAGCAGTACTTC. It is translated as CSAPNGGTAWEQYF.

This clonotype was seen many times. The chain uses TRBV11-1 and TRBJ2-2; D tentatively reads TRBD1 or TRBD2 (5 bases each). The V gene's germline CDR1 is SGHAT and CDR2 FQDESV (reference sequence). V was cut by 1 base and J by 4 bases, with 13 bases left in between. The CDR3 contains 16 residues. CDR3 coding DNA: TGTGCCAGCAGCTTAGGACGAGGGGCCTTCACCGGGGAGCTGTTTTTT. As protein: CASSLGRGAFTGELFF. The variable domain in full, with the rest retrieved from reference TRBV11-1 and TRBJ2-2, is EAEVAQSPRYKITEKSQAVAFWCDPISGHATLYWYRQILGQGPELLVQFQDESVVDDSQLPKDRFSAERLKGVDSTLKIQPAELGDSAMYLCASSLGRGAFTGELFFGEGSRLTVL.

There are many counts of this clonotype. An end of the junction differs from the germline gene, which may be a read error. This chain links TRBV7-7 with TRBJ2-1; TRBD1 or TRBD2 may be the D gene (5 bases each). This CDR3 comprises 14 residues. The germline V gene has CDR1 SSHAT and CDR2 FNYEAQ (reference sequence). The CDR3 nucleotides are TGTGCTAGCAGCTTAGGGACGGGTCACAATGAGCAGTTCTTC. This sequence encodes CASSLGTGHNEQFF.

Ten or more counts support this clonotype. This chain uses TRBV6-1 with TRBJ2-1, with 10 bases that match TRBD2. The germline gives CDR1 MNHNS, CDR2 SASEGT. V shed 0 bases, J shed 7 bases, and the junction held 9 bases outside the gene matches. CDR3 length: 17 amino acids. The CDR3, as DNA: TGTGCCAGCAGTGAAGCGTATTTTAGCGGGAGGTTGAATGAGCAGTTCTTC. This encodes CASSEAYFSGRLNEQFF.

J is TRBJ2-3 and V is TRBV6-6; D is uncertain. Germline CDR1 and CDR2: MNHNY and SVGAGI (reference sequence). V was cut by 5 bases and J by 2 bases, with 14 bases left in between. This CDR3 contains 15 residues. The CDR3 DNA reads as TGTGCCAGCAGTATGAGGCCGGAGTACACAGATACGCAGTATTTT. Its protein product is CASSMRPEYTDTQYF.

This clonotype was counted ten times or more. The rearrangement uses TRBV25-1 and TRBJ2-5; 15 bases fit TRBD2. Germline V gene sequence: CDR1 MGHDK, CDR2 SYGVNS. The CDR3 runs to 16 residues. J was trimmed by 3 bases and V by 4 bases; bases with no gene match: 3. The CDR3 region is CASSGGLAGGKETQYF. The CDR3 region has the DNA TGTGCCAGCAGTGGGGGACTAGCGGGAGGAAAAGAGACCCAGTACTTC.

This clonotype was seen repeatedly, ten times or more. The V and J genes are TRBV28 and TRBJ1-1; possible D gene TRBD1, 5 bases. The V gene's germline CDR1 is MDHEN and CDR2 SYDVKM. The length of the CDR3 is 15 residues. V was trimmed by 4 bases and J by 5 bases, leaving 17 bases between them. In nucleotides, the CDR3 is TGTGCCAGCAGTTCGGGATCGGGGGGATGGACTGAAGCTTTCTTT. Its translation: CASSSGSGGWTEAFF.

Many counts were recorded for this clonotype. The chain is built from TRBV10-3 and TRBJ2-7; a weak D match, TRBD2 (6 bases). Trimming took off 5 bases at V and 4 bases at J, with 15 bases between the two ends. Germline V gene data show CDR1 as ENHRY and CDR2 as SYGVKD. CDR3 length: 14 residues. The CDR3 nucleotides are TGTGCCATCAGTTTTAATACGGGGGATTACGAGCAGTACTTC. Its translation: CAISFNTGDYEQYF.

As regards this clonotype: The junction shows a germline mismatch at one end, possibly a read error. The chain employs TRBV7-3 and TRBJ1-2; maybe TRBD1 (5 bases). The CDR3 covers 17 residues. Germline V gene sequence: CDR1 SGHTA, CDR2 FQGTGA. The CDR3 spells CASSLTGASHLNYGYTF. For the CDR3, the DNA is TGTGCCAGCAGCCTAACAGGTGCCTCTCATCTTAACTATGGCTACACCTTC.

With regard to this clonotype: One junction end disagrees with the germline gene, perhaps due to a read error. The chain recombines TRBV7-2 with TRBJ2-1; 8 bases are a match to TRBD1. Germline loops: CDR1 SGHTA, CDR2 FQGNSA. The CDR3 covers 14 residues. In DNA form, the CDR3 reads TGTACCAGAAGCTATAGACAGGGGCCGGCTGAGCAGTTCTTC. It codes for CTRSYRQGPAEQFF.

This clonotype was detected ten times or more. This chain joins TRBV12-3 or TRBV12-4 and TRBJ1-5; 8 bases map to TRBD1. Losses at the gene ends were 6 bases for V and 3 bases for J; bases not matched to a gene: 4. The CDR3 is made up of 14 amino acids. This chain's CDR3 is CASRWTGFNQPQHF. CDR3 bases: TGTGCCAGCAGATGGACAGGGTTCAATCAGCCCCAGCATTTT.

CDR3 residues: CSASLREGGETQYF. In nucleotides, the CDR3 is TGCAGTGCTAGTCTGCGGGAAGGGGGAGAGACCCAGTACTTC. This chain joins TRBV20-1 and TRBJ2-5; tentatively, D is TRBD1 or TRBD2 (6 bases each). Trimming removed 3 bases from V and 4 bases from J, with 15 bases in between. The CDR3 totals 14 residues. From germline, CDR1 is DFQATT and CDR2 SNEGSKA (reference sequence).

V gene TRBV29-1 combines with J gene TRBJ1-1; D is possibly TRBD1 (5 bases). Trimming left V 7 bases short and J 3 bases short, with 15 bases between. The CDR3 length is 13 residues. Germline V gene data show CDR1 as SQVTM and CDR2 as ANQGSEA. The CDR3 coding sequence is TGCAGCGCCTCGCAGGGTGGGGACACTGAAGCTTTCTTT. Its protein is CSASQGGDTEAFF.

The CDR3 nucleotides are TGCAGTGCTAGAGGGACCTCTCTTGAGGAGCAGTACTTC. Residues: CSARGTSLEEQYF. The gene calls are TRBV20-1 and TRBJ2-7; D remains ambiguous. This CDR3 contains 13 residues. Germline CDR1 reads DFQATT; CDR2 reads SNEGSKA (reference sequence). V was clipped by 1 base and J by 7 bases, with 14 bases between them.

This clonotype was counted ten times or more. The chain has TRBV5-1 and TRBJ1-1; 8 nucleotides match TRBD1. In germline, CDR1 is SGHRS, CDR2 YFSETQ. This CDR3 has 15 residues. V shed 5 bases, J shed 1 base, and the junction held 7 bases outside the gene matches. The CDR3: CASRAQTGENTEAFF. The CDR3 DNA is TGCGCCAGCAGGGCCCAGACAGGGGAGAACACTGAAGCTTTCTTT.

This clonotype has a count of ten or more. The chain links TRBV20-1 to TRBJ1-3, with TRBD1 matching 9 bases. The CDR3 sequence is 16 residues long. With 4 bases clipped from V and 2 bases from J, the junction kept 9 bases outside the gene matches. Per the germline V gene, CDR1 is DFQATT and CDR2 is SNEGSKA (reference sequence). The CDR3 protein is CSAIPGTGTPGNTIYF. CDR3 sequence (DNA): TGCAGTGCTATCCCCGGGACAGGGACCCCTGGAAACACCATATATTTT.

This chain uses TRBV6-5 with TRBJ2-2, with 9 positions matching TRBD1. CDR3 length: 16 residues. The J segment lost 6 bases and the V segment lost 6 bases, leaving 11 bases of the junction unmatched. Looked up from germline, CDR1 is MNHEY and CDR2 is SVGAGI. CDR3: CASRRGQGSLSGELFF. CDR3 bases: TGTGCCAGCAGGCGGGGACAGGGATCACTATCCGGGGAGCTGTTTTTT.

There are many counts of this clonotype. The V gene is TRBV5-5, the J gene TRBJ2-1; 10 bases agree with TRBD2. The CDR3 consists of 15 residues. The V gene end was trimmed by 4 bases and the J gene end by 8 bases; junction bases not matched to a gene: 9. CDR1 is SGHKS and CDR2 is YYEKEE in the germline V gene (reference sequence). CDR3 sequence: CASSPGLAGVDEQFF. The CDR3 nucleotides read TGTGCCAGCAGCCCGGGGCTAGCGGGGGTGGATGAGCAGTTCTTC.